These T cell receptor beta chains were read from a single sample in a study of CD8 T cells in Susac syndrome. MiXCR, applied by TCRdb to the immunoSEQ multiplex PCR reads, yields one record per CDR3 protein. The repertoire holds just over 300,000 distinct CDR3 sequences, with about 90% as singletons. Sequenced input: CD4+ T cells from PBMCs. Receptor source: a human donor with multiple sclerosis. Both conserved end residues are part of each CDR3. A D gene is named only where the DNA matches it firmly. Clone sizes are given selectively: once, few, many, or a class where the clone is expanded.

clone size,V gene,D gene,J gene,CDR3 DNA,CDR3 protein
-,TRBV2,-,TRBJ2-3,TGTGCCAGCAATGGGGATGGGGTTTCCCGAGATACGCAGTATTTT,CASNGDGVSRDTQYF
-,TRBV6-6,TRBD1,TRBJ1-3,TGTGCCAGCCATGGGGGGACAGGGGTGCCTGGAAACACCATATATTTT,CASHGGTGVPGNTIYF
-,TRBV10-2,-,TRBJ1-5,TGCGCCAGCAGGACGACAGATAGCAATCAGCCCCAGCATTTT,CASRTTDSNQPQHF
-,TRBV12-3/TRBV12-4,-,TRBJ2-7,TGTGCCAGCACGGTCTCGTTGGGTCATTCCTACGAGCAGTACTTC,CASTVSLGHSYEQYF
-,TRBV12-3/TRBV12-4,TRBD1,TRBJ1-2,TGTGCCAGCAGTTTGACAGGGACTCATTATGGCTACACCTTC,CASSLTGTHYGYTF
-,TRBV24-1,-,TRBJ2-3,TGTGCCACCAGTGCAACAGGGAGCCTCACAGATACGCAGTATTTT,CATSATGSLTDTQYF
once,TRBV7-9,TRBD2,TRBJ2-7,TGTGCCAGCAGCTCTCGACTAGCGGGAGGGCGCGAGCAGTACTTC,CASSSRLAGGREQYF
-,TRBV5-1,TRBD2,TRBJ2-7,TGCGCCAGCAGCTTAGGAGCGGGGGAGGCCTACGAGCAGTACTTC,CASSLGAGEAYEQYF
-,TRBV29-1,-,TRBJ1-2,TGCAGCGGAGGTCCTGACCCACCAGCTAACTATGGCTACACCTTC,CSGGPDPPANYGYTF
-,TRBV5-6,-,TRBJ1-2,TGTGCCAGCACCAATTGGGCAGGGAGGTGGGGCTACACCTTC,CASTNWAGRWGYTF
-,TRBV29-1,-,TRBJ2-6,TGCAGCGCCGAGGGTATCACCGGGGGCTCTGGGGCCAACGTCCTGACTTTC,CSAEGITGGSGANVLTF
-,TRBV3-1,-,TRBJ1-2,TGTGCCAGCAGCCAAGGGGGGGATACCTATGGCTACACCTTC,CASSQGGDTYGYTF
-,TRBV12-3/TRBV12-4,-,TRBJ1-6,TGTGCCAGCAGTTTTTGGAATTCACCCCTCCACTTT,CASSFWNSPLHF
-,TRBV2,TRBD1,TRBJ2-2,TGTGCCAGCAGTGAACAAGGGGGCGCGAACACCGGGGAGCTGTTTTTT,CASSEQGGANTGELFF
-,TRBV30,TRBD1,TRBJ1-3,TGTGCCTGGGTAGGACAGGCTCGCTTGATATCTGGAAACACCATATATTTT,CAWVGQARLISGNTIYF
-,TRBV27,-,TRBJ2-3,TGTGCCAGCAGTTCCATCACAGATACGCAGTATTTT,CASSSITDTQYF
-,TRBV30,-,TRBJ1-2,TGTGAGAGCTCGGGGGGCTTCTATGGCTACACCTTC,CESSGGFYGYTF
-,TRBV6-5,-,TRBJ2-5,TGTGCCAGCAGCCGCGCCCCGTGGGAGACCCAGTACTTC,CASSRAPWETQYF
-,TRBV3-1,-,TRBJ1-2,TGTGCCAGCAGCCATGGTTTCGGTGGAGGCTACACCTTC,CASSHGFGGGYTF
-,TRBV12-3/TRBV12-4,-,TRBJ2-7,TGTGCCAGCAGTTCAACCGAGAACTACGAGCAGTACTTC,CASSSTENYEQYF
-,TRBV7-2,-,TRBJ2-1,TGTGCCAGCAGCTTAGAGGGTCTCCCATACAATGAGCAGTTCTTC,CASSLEGLPYNEQFF